This T cell receptor (beta chain) was obtained from a study of T cells in Graves' hyperthyroidism and ophthalmopathy (dated by TCRdb to about 2019). Background for the entire study: Peripheral blood samples were taken at the time of initial diagnosis, prior to any treatment. To identify distinguishing TCR V-J signatures, a discovery cohort of some 99 patients was used, comprising 43 with Graves' ophthalmopathy and approximately 58 with stable Graves' hyperthyroidism. Prospective prediction of ophthalmopathy was tested in an independent validation cohort consisting of some 18 hyperthyroidism patients and around 17 patients who later progressed to ophthalmopathy. For training and testing, the 100 or so patients in the discovery cohort were randomly divided in a 7:3 ratio. In addition, the study compared T-cell repertoires in thyroid tissue and in blood from roughly 6 Graves' hyperthyroidism patients. Once sampling was done, hyperthyroidism patients were given methimazole at a starting dose of 30 mg daily, whereas ophthalmopathy patients were given high-dose intravenous methylprednisolone. The paper describes TCR Vbeta CDR3 sequencing of roughly 130 peripheral blood samples, made up of some 40 ophthalmopathy patients, some 76 hyperthyroidism patients and 17 progressor patients. Paper-wide results and their limitations: Most expanded thyroid clonotypes (frequency above 0.001) were also detected in blood, suggesting blood repertoires may reflect thyroid immune responses. Ophthalmopathy was separated from stable hyperthyroidism by a 13 V-J signature model, with over 85% sensitivity and roughly 84% specificity obtained in cross-validation and 80%/75% obtained in testing. Sample size was not statistically predetermined, and investigators were not blinded to group allocation. In validation, progression to ophthalmopathy was predicted by the model with nearly 71% sensitivity and 72.22% specificity, a median of about 6 months before onset.

A distance of 15 bases separates the germline ends of V and J, which lose 3 bases and 4 bases respectively. Reading the germline V gene gives CDR1 MDHEN and CDR2 SYDVKM. Spanning cysteine to phenylalanine, the CDR3 consists of 15 amino acids. The kept DNA is CDR3 alone, 45 bases in frame from the first base. Concerning this clonotype: Its target antigen remains unknown. Base qualities are missing; no much larger clone stands one base away.

Ophthalmopathy patients had moderately to severely active disease, Clinical Activity Score of at least 3, NOSPECS grade of at least 4, and duration under 3 months. The study excluded patients with uncontrolled infections, other autoimmune diseases, pregnancy or lactation. Diagnoses relied on clinical symptoms, serum thyroxine and TRAb, thyroid ultrasound and orbital computed tomography. Ficoll-Paque density gradient centrifugation was used to isolate PBMCs from approximately 11 ml of fresh peripheral blood. Trizol reagent was used to extract total RNA, and RNA quality was then checked on an Agilent 2100 Bioanalyzer. The TCR beta CDR3 regions were amplified from RNA transcripts. The TCR CDR3 was subjected to a first round of RT-PCR using the HTBI primer set and the Qiagen OneStep RT-PCR kit. Libraries were constructed in a second round of multiplex PCR, after which size selection and purification were carried out. The libraries were sequenced on an Illumina HiSeq2000 using paired-end 100 bp reads. The paper's processing steps were these. Raw data were processed with SOAPnuke, discarding reads with adapters, uncalled bases, mean Phred below 15, or no exact constant-primer or identifier match. COPE v1.2.5 was used to merge high-quality paired reads, and clonotypes were defined as unique nucleotide sequences. MiTCR v1.1 was used to align clonotypes to the IMGT TRBV, TRBD and TRBJ reference segments. Only V-J combinations with frequency above 0.0001, covering approximately 99% of repertoires, were analysed. The TCS score was defined as the ratio of F50 (clonal expansion) to E x V (chaos), calculated using BLOSUM62-based TCRdist between CDR3 peptides within each V-J. Welch's t-statistics and random forest reduced some 510 V-J features to about 12, which were used in a naive Bayes classifier (R e1071). TCRdb redid the processing of the public reads, applying fastp at Q25 and MiXCR, and retained in-frame beta chains. Rows are unified per CDR3 protein, each entry keeping the most common DNA and genes. The V and J calls come from TCRdb's annotation, not from the publication. The sample profile shows about 600,000 distinct CDR3 sequences; about 15% of them were found once. The ten biggest clones cover around 12% of the sample.

The chain is encoded by TRBV28 joined to TRBJ1-2; 5 matching bases give a weak D call of TRBD1. This TCR was recovered from a woman between 50 and 59 years old with Graves' ophthalmopathy. The sequenced material came from blood. The bases read TGTGCCAGCAGTTTTTCTGGGACTCGTGGCTATGGCTACACCTTC. Translated, this is CASSFSGTRGYGYTF.